The 7 T cell receptor beta chains in this list originate from one sample, sequenced in a study of cytomegalovirus exposure and HLA in healthy donors. Generated by immunoSEQ multiplex PCR, the TCRdb table keeps only in-frame clones and is missing some. Of fewer than 350,000 clones listed, roughly 88% were seen once; the top ten hold approximately 0.95%. The sample comprised PBMCs. All receptors derive from a woman aged 18-30 years in good health and CMV-seronegative.

In this sample, this clone turned up once. The genes are TRBV4-1 and TRBJ2-2; D is ambiguous. Trimming stripped 0 bases from V and 3 bases from J, with 5 bases between. The CDR3 sequence is 14 residues long. Germline values: CDR1 MGHRA, CDR2 YSYEKL. The CDR3 sequence: CASSQDRDTGELFF. CDR3 DNA sequence: TGCGCCAGCAGCCAAGATCGGGACACCGGGGAGCTGTTTTTT.

J is TRBJ2-1 and V is TRBV2, with 7 bases matching TRBD2. Germline loops: CDR1 SNHLY, CDR2 FYNNEI. There are 14 residues in the CDR3. V trimming: 2 bases; J trimming: 9 bases; junction bases outside the gene matches: 7. In DNA form, the CDR3 reads TGTGCCAGCAGTGAAATACTAGCGCCCACTGAGCAGTTCTTC. Protein product: CASSEILAPTEQFF.

The chain uses TRBV19 and TRBJ1-1; 7 bases fit TRBD1. After removal of 3 bases from V and 6 bases from J, the junction contained 7 bases not matched to a gene. The germline gives CDR1 LNHDA, CDR2 SQIVND (reference sequence). This CDR3 has 14 amino acids. CDR3 nucleotides: TGTGCCAGTAGTATGAAGACAGGGTTTGCTGAAGCTTTCTTT. It specifies CASSMKTGFAEAFF.

This chain uses TRBV2 with TRBJ2-1; 9 bases agree with TRBD2. Germline lookup yields CDR1 SNHLY and CDR2 FYNNEI. CDR3 length: 15 residues. Unmatched junction bases numbered 2, after V lost 5 bases and J lost 0 bases. The CDR3 protein is CASSLTSGSYNEQFF. Here the CDR3 DNA reads TGTGCCAGCAGTCTGACTAGCGGCTCCTACAATGAGCAGTTCTTC.

The chain couples TRBV5-1 to TRBJ2-7, with TRBD1 matching 9 bases. Germline V gene sequence: CDR1 SGHRS, CDR2 YFSETQ. There are 14 residues in the CDR3. After removal of 4 bases from V and 3 bases from J, the junction contained 5 bases not matched to a gene. CDR3 amino acids: CASSIGQGFYEQYF. DNA of the CDR3: TGCGCCAGCAGCATAGGACAGGGGTTCTACGAGCAGTACTTC.

The chain carries TRBV27 and TRBJ1-5; D possibly corresponds to TRBD1 (5 bases). V lost 6 bases and J lost 4, with 13 bases in between. Germline values: CDR1 MNHEY, CDR2 SMNVEV (reference sequence). This CDR3 is built from 14 residues. DNA for the CDR3: TGTGCCAGCAGCATAACGGGACTGAATCAGCCCCAGCATTTT. Its protein product is CASSITGLNQPQHF.

The chain carries TRBV2 and TRBJ2-6; D remains ambiguous. The CDR3 length is 18 residues. Germline CDR1 SNHLY, CDR2 FYNNEI. V lost 0 bases, J lost 3 bases, and 15 bases lay in between. The DNA of the CDR3 is TGTGCCAGCAGTGAAGCCTCTGGTTTGCTAATTGGGGCCAACGTCCTGACTTTC. This encodes CASSEASGLLIGANVLTF.